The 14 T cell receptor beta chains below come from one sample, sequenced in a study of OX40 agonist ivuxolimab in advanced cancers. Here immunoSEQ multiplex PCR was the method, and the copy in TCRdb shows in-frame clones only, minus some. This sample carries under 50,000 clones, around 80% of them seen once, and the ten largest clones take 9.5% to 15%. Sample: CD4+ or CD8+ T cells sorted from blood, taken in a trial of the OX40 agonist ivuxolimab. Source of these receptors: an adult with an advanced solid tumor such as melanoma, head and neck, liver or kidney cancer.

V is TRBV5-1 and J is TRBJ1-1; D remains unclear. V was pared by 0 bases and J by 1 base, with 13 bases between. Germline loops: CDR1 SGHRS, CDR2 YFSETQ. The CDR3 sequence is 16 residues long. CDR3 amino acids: CASSLVPRTENTEAFF. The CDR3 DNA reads TGCGCCAGCAGCTTGGTCCCTCGGACGGAGAACACTGAAGCTTTCTTT.

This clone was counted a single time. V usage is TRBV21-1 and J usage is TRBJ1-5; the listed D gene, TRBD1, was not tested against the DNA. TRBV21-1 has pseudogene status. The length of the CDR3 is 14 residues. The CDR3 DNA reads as TGTGCCAGCAGCAATAACAGGGTGGATCAGCCCCAGCATTTT. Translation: CASSNNRVDQPQHF.

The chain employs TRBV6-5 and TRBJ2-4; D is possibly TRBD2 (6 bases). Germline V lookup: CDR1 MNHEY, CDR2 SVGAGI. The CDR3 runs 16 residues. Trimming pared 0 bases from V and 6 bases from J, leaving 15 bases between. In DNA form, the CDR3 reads TGTGCCAGCAGTTACTCCTCGACTAGGCCGGGAAACATTCAGTACTTC. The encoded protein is CASSYSSTRPGNIQYF.

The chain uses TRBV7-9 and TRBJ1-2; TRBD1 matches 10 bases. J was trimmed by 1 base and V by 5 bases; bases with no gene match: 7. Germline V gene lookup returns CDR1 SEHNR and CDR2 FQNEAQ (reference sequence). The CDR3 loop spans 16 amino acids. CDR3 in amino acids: CASSVARDRGNYGYTF. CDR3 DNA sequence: TGTGCCAGCAGCGTCGCCCGGGACAGGGGTAACTATGGCTACACCTTC.

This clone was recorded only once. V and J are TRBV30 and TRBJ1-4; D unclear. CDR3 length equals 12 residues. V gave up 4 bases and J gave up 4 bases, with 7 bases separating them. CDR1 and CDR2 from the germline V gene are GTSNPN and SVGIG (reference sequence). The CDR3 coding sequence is TGTGCCTGGAAAGGGTATAATGAAAAACTGTTTTTT. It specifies CAWKGYNEKLFF.

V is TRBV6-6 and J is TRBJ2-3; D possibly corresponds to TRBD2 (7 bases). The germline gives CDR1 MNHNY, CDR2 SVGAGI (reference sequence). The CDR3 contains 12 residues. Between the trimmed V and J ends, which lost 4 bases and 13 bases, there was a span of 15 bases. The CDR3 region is CASSSSGRGEYF. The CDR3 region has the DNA TGTGCCAGCAGTTCCTCAGGGAGGGGGGAGTATTTT.

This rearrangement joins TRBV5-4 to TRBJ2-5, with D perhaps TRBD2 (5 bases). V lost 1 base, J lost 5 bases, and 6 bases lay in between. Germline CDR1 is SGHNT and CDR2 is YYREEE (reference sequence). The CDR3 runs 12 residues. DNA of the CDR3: TGTGCCAGCAGCTTGAGGAGGGAGACCCAGTACTTC. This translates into CASSLRRETQYF.

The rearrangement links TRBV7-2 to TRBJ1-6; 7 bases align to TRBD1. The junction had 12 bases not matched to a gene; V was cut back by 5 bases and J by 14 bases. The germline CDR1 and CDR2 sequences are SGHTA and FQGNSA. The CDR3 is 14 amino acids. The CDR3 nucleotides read TGTGCCAGCAGCCAAGGGACAGTCTCGGGGGCCCTCCACTTT. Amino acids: CASSQGTVSGALHF.

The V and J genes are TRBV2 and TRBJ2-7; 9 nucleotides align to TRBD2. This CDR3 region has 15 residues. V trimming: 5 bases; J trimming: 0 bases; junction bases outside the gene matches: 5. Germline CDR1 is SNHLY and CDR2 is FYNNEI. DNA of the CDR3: TGTGCCAGCAGTTTCACTAGCGGGCTCTCCTACGAGCAGTACTTC. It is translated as CASSFTSGLSYEQYF.

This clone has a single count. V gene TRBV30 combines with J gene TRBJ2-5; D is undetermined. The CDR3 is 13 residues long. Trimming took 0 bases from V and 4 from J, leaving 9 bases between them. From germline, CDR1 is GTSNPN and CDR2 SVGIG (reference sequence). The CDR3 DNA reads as TGTGCCTGGAGTGTCGGCAGCCTAGAGACCCAGTACTTC. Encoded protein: CAWSVGSLETQYF.

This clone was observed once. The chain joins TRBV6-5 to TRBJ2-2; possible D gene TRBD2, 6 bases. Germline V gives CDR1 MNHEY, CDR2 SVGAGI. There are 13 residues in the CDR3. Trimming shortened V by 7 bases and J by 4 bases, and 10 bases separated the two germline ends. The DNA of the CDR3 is TGTGCCAGCACCGAACTAGCCACCGGGGAGCTGTTTTTT. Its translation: CASTELATGELFF.

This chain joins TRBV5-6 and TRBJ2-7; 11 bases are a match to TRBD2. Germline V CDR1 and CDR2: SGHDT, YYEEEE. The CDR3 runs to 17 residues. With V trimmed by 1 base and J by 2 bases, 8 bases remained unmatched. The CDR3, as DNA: TGTGCCAGCAGCTTGCCGAGACTAGCGGGACTCACCTACGAGCAGTACTTC. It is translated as CASSLPRLAGLTYEQYF.

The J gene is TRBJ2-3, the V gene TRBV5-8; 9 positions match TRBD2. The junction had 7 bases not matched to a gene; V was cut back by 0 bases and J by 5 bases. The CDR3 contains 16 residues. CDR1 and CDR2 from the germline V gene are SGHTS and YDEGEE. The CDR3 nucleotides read TGTGCCAGCAGCTTGGGTCAGGGACTAGCTAAAGATACGCAGTATTTT. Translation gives CASSLGQGLAKDTQYF.

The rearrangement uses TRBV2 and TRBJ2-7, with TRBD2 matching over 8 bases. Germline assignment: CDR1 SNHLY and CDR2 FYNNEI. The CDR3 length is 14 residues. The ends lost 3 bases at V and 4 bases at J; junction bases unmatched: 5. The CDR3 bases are TGTGCCAGCAGTGATGCGGGGGGCGTATACGAGCAGTACTTC. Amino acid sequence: CASSDAGGVYEQYF.